These T cell receptor beta chains were read from a single sample in a study of identical twins. MiXCR, run by TCRdb on the 5' RACE reads, gives a single entry per CDR3 protein. The sample lists 200,000 to 250,000 distinct CDR3 sequences, approximately 8.3% seen once, with about 1.8% in the top ten. These data were likewise used in another study, on yellow fever vaccine responses in identical twins.

Material: memory (CD45RO+) T cells sorted from blood. The receptors here all came from a woman under 30 in good health. The CDR3 runs from the conserved cysteine through the conserved F or W. The order of the fields is J gene, V gene, clone size, D gene, CDR3 DNA, CDR3 protein. D genes are given only for firm matches. The size entry is marked missing in some rows and otherwise reads once, few, many or a size class.

TRBJ1-5 TRBV12-3/TRBV12-4 many TRBD1 TGTGCCAGCAGTTTAAACAGGGGAGGTAGCAATCAGCCCCAGCATTTT CASSLNRGGSNQPQHF
TRBJ1-4 TRBV20-1 few - TGCAGTGCAACTGTGGTTCAGATGGGTGAAAAACTGTTTTTT CSATVVQMGEKLFF
TRBJ2-3 TRBV5-5 few TRBD2 TGTGCCAGCAGCTTGGCCGGGTGGGCTAGCGGGGGCGATACGCAGTATTTT CASSLAGWASGGDTQYF
TRBJ1-3 TRBV12-3/TRBV12-4 many - TGTGCCAGCGGTATAGGGGGTAGCACTGGAAACACCATATATTTT CASGIGGSTGNTIYF
TRBJ2-3 TRBV5-6 - - TGTGCCAGCAGGTCGACCCAGCAAGGCACAGATACGCAGTATTTT CASRSTQQGTDTQYF
TRBJ2-1 TRBV28 many - TGTGCCAGCAGTTTGCAGTTAAGGTGGGACAATGAGCAGTTCTTC CASSLQLRWDNEQFF
TRBJ2-2 TRBV5-8 few - TGTGCCAGCAGCTTGGAAATTTTTGATTCGGTCGGGGAGCTGTTTTTT CASSLEIFDSVGELFF
TRBJ2-7 TRBV12-3/TRBV12-4 few TRBD1 TGTGCCAGCAGTTTAGATGGCAGGGGGACAGGGCAGTACTTC CASSLDGRGTGQYF
TRBJ2-4 TRBV14 many - TGTGCCCCACTCTCGGAAAACATTCAGTACTTC CAPLSENIQYF
TRBJ1-4 TRBV6-1 few TRBD1 TGTGCCAGCAGTGAAATTAAGGGACAGGGCGGTGAAAAACTGTTTTTT CASSEIKGQGGEKLFF
TRBJ1-4 TRBV10-3 - - TGTGCCATCAGTGAGGGGGCGTCTAATGAAAAACTGTTTTTT CAISEGASNEKLFF
TRBJ2-2 TRBV6-4 many TRBD1 TGTGCCAGCAGTGACTCGGGGGGACAGGGGGACACCGGGGAGCTGTTTTTT CASSDSGGQGDTGELFF
TRBJ2-7 TRBV5-5 many TRBD1 TGTGCCAGCAGCCAAGCTGCAACAGGGGAATATTACGAGCAGTACTTC CASSQAATGEYYEQYF
TRBJ1-5 TRBV7-9 few - TGTGCCAGCGGGACTTTAGATAGCAATCAGCCCCAGCATTTT CASGTLDSNQPQHF
TRBJ2-2 TRBV10-3 many - TGTGCCATCAGCAGCCTAGGCGCCGGCCCGAACACCGGGGAGCTGTTTTTT CAISSLGAGPNTGELFF
TRBJ2-3 TRBV29-1 many - TGCAGCGTTGAAGGTGTCCCGGGACGGGACACAGATACGCAGTATTTT CSVEGVPGRDTDTQYF
TRBJ2-1 TRBV28 few TRBD1 TGTGCCAGCAGTTCCCTCGACAGGGGACCCAGTTACGACAATGAGCAGTTCTTC CASSSLDRGPSYDNEQFF
TRBJ1-5 TRBV10-3 many TRBD1 TGTGCCATCAGTGAGTCGACAGGGAGGCAGCCCCAGCATTTT CAISESTGRQPQHF
TRBJ1-2 TRBV2 - TRBD1 TGTGCCAGCAGTGAAGCCGTCGGACAGGTCATTATAGCTAACTATGGCTACACCTTC CASSEAVGQVIIANYGYTF
TRBJ2-5 TRBV3-1 many TRBD2 TGTGCCAGCAGCCTCATTTCTGGGACTAGCGGCCCAAAAGAGACCCAGTACTTC CASSLISGTSGPKETQYF
TRBJ1-1 TRBV29-1 many - TGCAGCGTTGGTACAGGCCAGAACACTGAAGCTTTCTTT CSVGTGQNTEAFF
TRBJ1-1 TRBV27 - TRBD1 TGTGCCAGCAGAGAGATTACCGGGACAGGGTTGGGCGGTGAAGCTTTCTTT CASREITGTGLGGEAFF
TRBJ2-5 TRBV4-2 - TRBD2 TGTGCCAGCAGCCAAACTAGCGGGGGAGAGACCCAGTACTTC CASSQTSGGETQYF
TRBJ2-1 TRBV7-9 many - TGTGCCAGCAGCTTAGGACCGGCAGCCCAGCAGTTCTTC CASSLGPAAQQFF
TRBJ2-7 TRBV7-2 few TRBD1 TGTGCCAGCAGAATAGCGGGACAGGGGGTAAAAGAGCAGTACTTC CASRIAGQGVKEQYF
TRBJ2-1 TRBV4-2 few TRBD2 TGTGCCAGCAGCCACCCAAGGGGAGGACTAGCCGCCCGCGATGAGCAGTTCTTC CASSHPRGGLAARDEQFF
TRBJ2-1 TRBV7-9 few - TGTGCCAGCAGCCCCGGGGCCGGGAGCTACGGCAATGAGCAGTTCTTC CASSPGAGSYGNEQFF
TRBJ2-5 TRBV7-2 few TRBD2 TGTGCCAGCACTTTTAGCGGGTCGTACCAAGAGACCCAGTACTTC CASTFSGSYQETQYF